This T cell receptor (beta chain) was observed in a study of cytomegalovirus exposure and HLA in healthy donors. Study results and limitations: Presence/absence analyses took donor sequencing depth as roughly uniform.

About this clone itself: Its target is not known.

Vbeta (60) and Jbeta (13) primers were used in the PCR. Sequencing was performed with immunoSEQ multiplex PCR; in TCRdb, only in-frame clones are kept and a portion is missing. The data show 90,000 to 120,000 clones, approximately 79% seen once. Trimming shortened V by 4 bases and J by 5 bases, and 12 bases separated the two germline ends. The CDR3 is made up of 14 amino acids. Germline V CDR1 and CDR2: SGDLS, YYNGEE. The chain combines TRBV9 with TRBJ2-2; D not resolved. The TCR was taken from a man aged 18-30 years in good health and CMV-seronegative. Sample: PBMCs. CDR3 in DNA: TGTGCCAGCAGCCAACTCCCGAGAACCGGGGAGCTGTTTTTT. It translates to CASSQLPRTGELFF.